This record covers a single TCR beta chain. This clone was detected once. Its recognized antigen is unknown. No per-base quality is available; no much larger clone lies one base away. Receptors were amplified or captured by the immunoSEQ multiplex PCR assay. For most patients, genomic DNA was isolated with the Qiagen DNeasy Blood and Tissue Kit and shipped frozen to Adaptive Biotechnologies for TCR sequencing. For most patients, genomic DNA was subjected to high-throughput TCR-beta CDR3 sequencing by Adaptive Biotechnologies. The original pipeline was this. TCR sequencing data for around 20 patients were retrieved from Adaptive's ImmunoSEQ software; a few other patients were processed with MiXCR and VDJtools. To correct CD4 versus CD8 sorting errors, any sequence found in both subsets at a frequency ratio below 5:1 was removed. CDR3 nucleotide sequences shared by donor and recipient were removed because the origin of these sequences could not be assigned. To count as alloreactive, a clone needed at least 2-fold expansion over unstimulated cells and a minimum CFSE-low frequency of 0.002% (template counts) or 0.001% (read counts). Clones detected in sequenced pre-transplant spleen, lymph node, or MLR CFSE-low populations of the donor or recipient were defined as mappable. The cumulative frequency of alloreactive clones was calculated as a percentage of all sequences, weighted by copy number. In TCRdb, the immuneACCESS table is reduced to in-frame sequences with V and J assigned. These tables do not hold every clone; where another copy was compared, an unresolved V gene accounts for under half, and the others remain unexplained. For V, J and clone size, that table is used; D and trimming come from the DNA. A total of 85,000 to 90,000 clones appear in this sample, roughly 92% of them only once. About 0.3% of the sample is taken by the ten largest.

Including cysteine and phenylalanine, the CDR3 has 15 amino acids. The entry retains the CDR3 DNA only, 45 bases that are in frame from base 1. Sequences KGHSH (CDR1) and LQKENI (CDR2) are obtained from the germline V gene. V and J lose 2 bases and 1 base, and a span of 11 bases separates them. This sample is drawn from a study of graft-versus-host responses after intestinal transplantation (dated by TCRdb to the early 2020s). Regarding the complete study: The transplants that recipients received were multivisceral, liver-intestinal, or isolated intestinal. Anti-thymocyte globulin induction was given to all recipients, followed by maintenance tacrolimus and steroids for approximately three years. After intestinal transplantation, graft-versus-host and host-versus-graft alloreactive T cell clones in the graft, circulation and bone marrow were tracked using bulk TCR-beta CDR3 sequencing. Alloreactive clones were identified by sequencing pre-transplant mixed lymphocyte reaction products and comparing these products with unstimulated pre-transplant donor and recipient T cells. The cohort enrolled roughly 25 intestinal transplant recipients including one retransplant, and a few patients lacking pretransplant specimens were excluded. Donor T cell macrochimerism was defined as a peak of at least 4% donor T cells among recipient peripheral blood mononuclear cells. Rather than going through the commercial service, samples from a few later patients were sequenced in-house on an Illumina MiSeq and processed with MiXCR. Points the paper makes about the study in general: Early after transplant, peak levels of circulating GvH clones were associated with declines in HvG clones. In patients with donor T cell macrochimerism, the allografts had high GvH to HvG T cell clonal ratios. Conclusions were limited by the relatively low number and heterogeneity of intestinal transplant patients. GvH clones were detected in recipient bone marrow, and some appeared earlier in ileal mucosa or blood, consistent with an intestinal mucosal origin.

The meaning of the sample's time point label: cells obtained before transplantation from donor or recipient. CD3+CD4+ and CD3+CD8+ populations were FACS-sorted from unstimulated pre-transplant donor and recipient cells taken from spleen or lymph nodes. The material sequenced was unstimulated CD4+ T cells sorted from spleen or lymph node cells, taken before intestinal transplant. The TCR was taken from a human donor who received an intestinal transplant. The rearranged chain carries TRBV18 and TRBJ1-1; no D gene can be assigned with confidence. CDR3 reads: CASSPRRAENTEAFF. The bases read TGTGCCAGCTCACCAAGGAGGGCGGAGAACACTGAAGCTTTCTTT.